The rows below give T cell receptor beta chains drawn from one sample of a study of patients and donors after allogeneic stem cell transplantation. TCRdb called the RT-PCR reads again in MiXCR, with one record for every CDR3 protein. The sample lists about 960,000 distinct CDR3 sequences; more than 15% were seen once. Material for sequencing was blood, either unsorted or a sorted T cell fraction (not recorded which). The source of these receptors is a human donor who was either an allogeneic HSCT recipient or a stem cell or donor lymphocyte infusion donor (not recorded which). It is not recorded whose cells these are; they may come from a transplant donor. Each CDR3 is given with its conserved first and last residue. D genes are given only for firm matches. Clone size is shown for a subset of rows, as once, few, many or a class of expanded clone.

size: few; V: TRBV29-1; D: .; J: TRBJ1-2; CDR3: CSVGRGSTNGYTF; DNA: TGCAGCGTCGGCCGCGGCAGTACAAATGGCTACACCTTC
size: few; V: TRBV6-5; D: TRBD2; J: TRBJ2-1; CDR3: CASSYIGTSGEEQFF; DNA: TGTGCCAGCAGTTACATTGGGACTAGCGGGGAGGAGCAGTTCTTC
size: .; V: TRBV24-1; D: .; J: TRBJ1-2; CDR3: CATSDRGLYGYTF; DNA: TGTGCCACCAGTGACCGGGGACTGTATGGCTACACCTTC
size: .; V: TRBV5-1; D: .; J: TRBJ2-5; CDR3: CASSQGTLQETQYF; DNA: TGCGCCAGCAGCCAAGGAACACTCCAAGAGACCCAGTACTTC
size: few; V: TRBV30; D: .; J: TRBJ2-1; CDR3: CAWSETLHNEQFF; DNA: TGTGCCTGGAGCGAGACACTTCACAATGAGCAGTTCTTC
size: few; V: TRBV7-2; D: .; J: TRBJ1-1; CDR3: CASSLVGMPAEAFF; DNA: TGTGCCAGCAGCTTAGTAGGTATGCCAGCTGAAGCTTTCTTT
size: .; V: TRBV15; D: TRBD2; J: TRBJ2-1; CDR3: CATSRVAGASYNEQFF; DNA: TGTGCCACCAGCAGAGTAGCGGGAGCGTCCTACAATGAGCAGTTCTTC
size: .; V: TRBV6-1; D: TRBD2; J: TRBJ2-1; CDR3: CASSPGSGRGYEQFF; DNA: TGTGCCAGCAGCCCGGGGAGCGGGAGGGGGTATGAGCAGTTCTTC
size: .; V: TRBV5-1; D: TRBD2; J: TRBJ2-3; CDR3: CASSSGLAGGEDTDTQYF; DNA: TGCGCCAGCAGCTCAGGACTAGCGGGGGGGGAGGACACAGATACGCAGTATTTT
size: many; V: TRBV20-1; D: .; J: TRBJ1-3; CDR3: CSARAAAGNTIYF; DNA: TGCAGTGCTAGAGCTGCCGCTGGAAACACCATATATTTT
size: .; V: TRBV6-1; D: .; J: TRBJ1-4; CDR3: CASLPGGLSNEKLFF; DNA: TGTGCCAGCCTCCCCGGGGGGCTGTCTAATGAAAAACTGTTTTTT
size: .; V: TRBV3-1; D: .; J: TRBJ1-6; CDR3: CASSRESFGRNSPLHF; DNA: TGTGCCAGCAGCCGCGAATCCTTCGGACGGAATTCACCCCTCCACTTT
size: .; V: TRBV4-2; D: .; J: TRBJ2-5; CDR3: CASSQDTRETQYF; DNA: TGTGCCAGCAGCCAAGATACGCGAGAGACCCAGTACTTC
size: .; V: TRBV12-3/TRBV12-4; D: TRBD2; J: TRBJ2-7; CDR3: CARSLTSGGNYEQYF; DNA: TGTGCCAGAAGCTTGACTAGCGGGGGGAACTACGAGCAGTACTTC
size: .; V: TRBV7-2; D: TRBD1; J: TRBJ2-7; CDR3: CASSLGPGGYEQYF; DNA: TGTGCCAGCAGCTTAGGGCCAGGGGGCTACGAGCAGTACTTC
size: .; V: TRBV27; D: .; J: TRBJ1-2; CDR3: CASSLKHNYGYTF; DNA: TGTGCCAGCAGTTTAAAACATAACTATGGCTACACCTTC
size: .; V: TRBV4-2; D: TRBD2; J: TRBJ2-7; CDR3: CASSQDWGGEQYF; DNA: TGTGCCAGCAGCCAAGATTGGGGGGGCGAGCAGTACTTC
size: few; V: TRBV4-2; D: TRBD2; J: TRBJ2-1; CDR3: CASSQVGLAGEILYNEQFF; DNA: TGTGCCAGCAGCCAAGTGGGACTAGCGGGAGAGATCCTCTACAATGAGCAGTTCTTC
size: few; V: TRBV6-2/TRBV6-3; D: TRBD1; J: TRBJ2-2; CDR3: CASSRDRGQGTGELFF; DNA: TGTGCCAGCAGCCGCGACAGGGGGCAGGGGACCGGGGAGCTGTTTTTT
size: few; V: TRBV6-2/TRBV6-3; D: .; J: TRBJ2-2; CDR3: CASSYSFTGELFF; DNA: TGTGCCAGCAGTTACTCGTTCACCGGGGAGCTGTTTTTT
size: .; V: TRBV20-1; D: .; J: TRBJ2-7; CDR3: CSARGGSARGEQYF; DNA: TGCAGTGCCAGGGGCGGATCGGCCCGAGGGGAGCAGTACTTC
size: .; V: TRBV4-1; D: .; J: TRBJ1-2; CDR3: CASSPEPALWGYTF; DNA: TGCGCCAGCAGCCCCGAACCGGCCCTTTGGGGCTACACCTTC
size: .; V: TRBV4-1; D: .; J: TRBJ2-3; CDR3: CASSQDRGTGTDTQYF; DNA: TGCGCCAGCAGCCAAGATCGGGGTACAGGGACAGATACGCAGTATTTT
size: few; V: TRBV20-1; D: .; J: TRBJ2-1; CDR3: CSALSGGVIEQFF; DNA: TGCAGTGCCCTCTCTGGTGGGGTTATCGAGCAGTTCTTC
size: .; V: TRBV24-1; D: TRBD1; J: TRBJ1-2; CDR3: CATSDPRQGRDYGYTF; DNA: TGTGCCACCAGTGACCCCCGACAGGGGAGAGACTATGGCTACACCTTC
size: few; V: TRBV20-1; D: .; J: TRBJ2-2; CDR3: CSALVTGELFF; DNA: TGCAGTGCCCTCGTGACTGGGGAGCTGTTTTTT
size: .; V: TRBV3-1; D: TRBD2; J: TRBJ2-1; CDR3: CASSTSSGLEQFF; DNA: TGTGCCAGCTCGACTAGCTCAGGGCTTGAGCAGTTCTTC
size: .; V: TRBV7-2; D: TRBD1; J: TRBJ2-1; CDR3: CASRPIGDSLTYEQFF; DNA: TGTGCCAGCAGACCGATCGGGGACAGCCTTACGTATGAGCAGTTCTTC
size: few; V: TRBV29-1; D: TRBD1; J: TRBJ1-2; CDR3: CSVEDDRANYGYTF; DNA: TGCAGCGTTGAAGACGACAGGGCTAACTATGGCTACACCTTC
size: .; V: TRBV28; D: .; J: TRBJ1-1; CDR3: CASSLWGDTEAFF; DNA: TGTGCCAGCAGTTTGTGGGGGGACACTGAAGCTTTCTTT
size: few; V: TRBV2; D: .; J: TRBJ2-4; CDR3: CASSAEVGSKNIQYF; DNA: TGTGCCAGCAGTGCGGAAGTCGGGTCCAAAAACATTCAGTACTTC
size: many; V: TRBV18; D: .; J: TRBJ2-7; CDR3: CASSPGGSMLYEQYF; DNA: TGTGCCAGCTCCCCCGGGGGCAGTATGCTGTATGAGCAGTACTTC
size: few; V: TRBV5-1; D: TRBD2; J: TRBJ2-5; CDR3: CASRPNSGSKETQYF; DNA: TGCGCCAGCAGGCCTAACAGCGGGAGTAAAGAGACCCAGTACTTC
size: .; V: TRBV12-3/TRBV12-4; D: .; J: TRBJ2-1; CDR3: CASSVVGPGPYNEQFF; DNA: TGTGCCAGCAGTGTTGTGGGGCCCGGCCCTTACAATGAGCAGTTCTTC
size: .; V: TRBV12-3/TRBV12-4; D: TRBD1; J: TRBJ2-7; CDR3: CASSLHGTGYHEQYF; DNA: TGTGCCAGCAGTTTGCATGGGACAGGGTACCACGAGCAGTACTTC
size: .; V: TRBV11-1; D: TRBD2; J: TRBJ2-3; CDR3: CASSWTSGNTDTQYF; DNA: TGTGCCAGCAGCTGGACTAGCGGGAATACAGATACGCAGTATTTT
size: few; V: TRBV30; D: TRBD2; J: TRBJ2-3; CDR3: CASNLGLAVTDTQYF; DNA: TGTGCCTCCAACTTGGGACTAGCGGTCACAGATACGCAGTATTTT
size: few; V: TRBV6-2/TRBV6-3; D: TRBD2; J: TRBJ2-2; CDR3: CASIQAGQIGELFF; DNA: TGTGCCAGCATCCAAGCGGGGCAGATCGGGGAGCTGTTTTTT
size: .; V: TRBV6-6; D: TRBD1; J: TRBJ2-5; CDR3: CASRRDRQETQYF; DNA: TGTGCCAGCAGGAGGGACAGGCAAGAGACCCAGTACTTC
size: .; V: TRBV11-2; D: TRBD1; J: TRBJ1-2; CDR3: CASSRTGDGYGYTF; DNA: TGTGCCAGCAGCCGCACAGGGGATGGCTATGGCTACACCTTC
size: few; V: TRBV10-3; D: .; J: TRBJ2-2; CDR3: CAISPGAGTGELFF; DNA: TGTGCCATCAGCCCGGGGGCGGGCACCGGGGAGCTGTTTTTT
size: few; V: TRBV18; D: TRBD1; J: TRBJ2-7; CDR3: CASSGGQTYEQYF; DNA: TGTGCCAGCTCAGGGGGACAGACCTACGAGCAGTACTTC